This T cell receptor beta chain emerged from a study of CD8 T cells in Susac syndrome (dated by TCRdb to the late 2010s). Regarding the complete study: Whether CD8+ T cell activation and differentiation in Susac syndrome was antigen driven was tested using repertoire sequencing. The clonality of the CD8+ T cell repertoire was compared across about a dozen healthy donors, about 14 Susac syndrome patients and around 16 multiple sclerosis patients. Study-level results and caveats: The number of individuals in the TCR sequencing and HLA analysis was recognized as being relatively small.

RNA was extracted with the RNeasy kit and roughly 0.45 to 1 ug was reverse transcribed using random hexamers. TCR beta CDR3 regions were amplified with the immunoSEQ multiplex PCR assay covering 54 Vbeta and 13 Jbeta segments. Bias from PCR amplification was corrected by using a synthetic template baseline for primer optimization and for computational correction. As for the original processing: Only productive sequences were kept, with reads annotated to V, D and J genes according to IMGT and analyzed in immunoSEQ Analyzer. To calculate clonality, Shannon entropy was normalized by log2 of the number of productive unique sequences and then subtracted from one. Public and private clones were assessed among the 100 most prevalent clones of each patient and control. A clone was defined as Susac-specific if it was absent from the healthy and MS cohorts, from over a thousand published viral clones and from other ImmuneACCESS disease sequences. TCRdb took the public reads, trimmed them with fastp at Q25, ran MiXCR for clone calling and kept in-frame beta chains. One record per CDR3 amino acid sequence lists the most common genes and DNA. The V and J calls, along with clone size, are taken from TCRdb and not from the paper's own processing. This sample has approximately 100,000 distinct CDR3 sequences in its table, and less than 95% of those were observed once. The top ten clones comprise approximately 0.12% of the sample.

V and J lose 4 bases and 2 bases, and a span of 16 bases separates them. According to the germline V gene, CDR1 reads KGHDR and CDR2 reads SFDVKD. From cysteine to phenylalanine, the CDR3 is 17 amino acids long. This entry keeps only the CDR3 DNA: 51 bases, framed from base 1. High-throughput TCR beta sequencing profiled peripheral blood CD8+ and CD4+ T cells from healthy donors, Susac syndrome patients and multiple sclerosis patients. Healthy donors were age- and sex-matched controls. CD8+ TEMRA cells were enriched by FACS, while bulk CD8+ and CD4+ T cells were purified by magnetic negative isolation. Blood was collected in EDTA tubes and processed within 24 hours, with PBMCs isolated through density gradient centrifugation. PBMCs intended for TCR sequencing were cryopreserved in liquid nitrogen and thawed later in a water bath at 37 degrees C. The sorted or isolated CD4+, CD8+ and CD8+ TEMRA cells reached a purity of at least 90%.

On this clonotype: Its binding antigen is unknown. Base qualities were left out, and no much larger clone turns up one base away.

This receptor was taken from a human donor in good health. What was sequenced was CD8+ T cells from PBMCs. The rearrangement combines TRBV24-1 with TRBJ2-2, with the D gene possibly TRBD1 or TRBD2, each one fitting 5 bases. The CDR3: CATSDRRGPGNTGELFF. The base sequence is TGTGCCACCAGTGACCGTCGGGGCCCGGGCAACACCGGGGAGCTGTTTTTT.